One sample yielded the 16 T cell receptor beta chains listed below, sequenced in a study of T cell responses to AZD1222 COVID-19 vaccine. Using immunoSEQ multiplex PCR, the repertoire was profiled, and TCRdb retains in-frame clones only, with some absent. The sample holds around 190,000 clones, 88% seen once. The sequencing here drew on peripheral blood, taken 28 days after the second AZD1222 dose. Source of these receptors: an adult who received the AZD1222 COVID-19 vaccine.

The rearrangement uses TRBV30 and TRBJ1-6; D gene unclear. The CDR3 runs to 11 residues. Trimming shortened V by 0 bases and J by 17 bases, and 11 bases separated the two germline ends. CDR1 is GTSNPN and CDR2 is SVGIG in the germline V gene (reference sequence). Here the CDR3 reads CAWSVLSRIHF. The CDR3 DNA reads TGTGCCTGGAGTGTATTGAGCCGAATCCACTTT.

The chain joins TRBV4-2 to TRBJ1-2, with D maybe TRBD1 (5 bases). Trimming took 0 bases from V and 3 from J, leaving 11 bases between them. This CDR3 has 15 amino acids. Per the germline V gene, CDR1 is LGHNA and CDR2 is YNFKEQ. CDR3 DNA sequence: TGTGCCAGCAGCCAAGACCCAGGGCAATACTATGGCTACACCTTC. Translated: CASSQDPGQYYGYTF.

The chain employs TRBV5-1 and TRBJ1-2; a possible D gene is TRBD1 (6 bases). V dropped 0 bases and J dropped 4 bases, with 13 bases sitting between them. The CDR3 spans 15 residues. Germline CDR1 SGHRS, CDR2 YFSETQ. CDR3 amino acids: CASSLDGGLGYGYTF. The CDR3 DNA is TGCGCCAGCAGCTTGGATGGGGGGCTGGGCTATGGCTACACCTTC.

The chain couples TRBV6-4 to TRBJ2-2, with 14 bases matching TRBD2. The CDR3 loop spans 17 amino acids. V lost 6 bases to trimming and J lost 0 bases; unmatched junction nucleotides: 3. In germline, CDR1 is MRHNA, CDR2 SNTAGT. The CDR3: CASSATSGGANTGELFF. In nucleotides, the CDR3 is TGTGCCAGCAGCGCGACTAGCGGGGGGGCGAACACCGGGGAGCTGTTTTTT.

The chain couples TRBV5-1 to TRBJ2-5; D is ambiguous. The CDR3 spans 14 residues. CDR1 SGHRS and CDR2 YFSETQ come from the germline V gene. V gave up 0 bases and J gave up 1 base, with 7 bases separating them. DNA for the CDR3: TGCGCCAGCAGCTTGGGACCGACCCAAGAGACCCAGTACTTC. Translating it yields CASSLGPTQETQYF.

The chain couples TRBV5-4 to TRBJ2-7; 11 nucleotides match TRBD1. J lost 5 bases, V lost 4 bases, and 5 bases had no gene match. The CDR3 is 14 amino acids. Germline V lookup: CDR1 SGHNT, CDR2 YYREEE (reference sequence). As DNA, the CDR3 is TGTGCCAGCAGCCGGACAGGGGGCTACGACGAGCAGTACTTC. This encodes CASSRTGGYDEQYF.

This chain links TRBV6-6 with TRBJ2-3, with 16 bases matching TRBD2. V lost 5 bases, J lost 6 bases, and 8 bases stayed unmatched. CDR1 and CDR2 (germline): MNHNY, SVGAGI (reference sequence). CDR3 length: 17 amino acids. The CDR3 DNA sequence: TGTGCCAGCAGTCTGGGACTAGCGGGGGGGGCCGGGGATACGCAGTATTTT. This sequence encodes CASSLGLAGGAGDTQYF.

The chain couples TRBV24-1 to TRBJ1-5, with D tentatively TRBD1 (6 bases). This CDR3 is built from 14 residues. The V end was cut by 8 bases, the J end by 5 bases, with 15 bases between. Germline V lookup: CDR1 KGHDR, CDR2 SFDVKD. The CDR3 DNA sequence: TGTGCCACCATTGCAGGGGACCATTATCAGCCCCAGCATTTT. Translated, it gives CATIAGDHYQPQHF.

This clone was observed a few times. This rearrangement joins TRBV23-1 to TRBJ1-1; no clear D gene. Being an ORF, TRBV23-1 has a function that is uncertain. The V gene lost 0 bases and the J gene lost 3 bases, with 17 bases spanning the gap. This CDR3 has 17 residues. The CDR3 protein is CASSQSRDLFPYTEAFF. In DNA, the CDR3 is TGCGCCAGCAGTCAATCGAGGGATCTTTTCCCCTACACTGAAGCTTTCTTT.

The genes are TRBV2 and TRBJ2-3; no definite D call. The V gene lost 0 bases and the J gene lost 2 bases, with 9 bases spanning the gap. Per the germline V gene, CDR1 is SNHLY and CDR2 is FYNNEI. CDR3 length: 15 residues. The CDR3 coding sequence is TGTGCCAGCAGTGAAGCGCTTAGTTACACAGATACGCAGTATTTT. This encodes CASSEALSYTDTQYF. Filled out from reference TRBV2 and TRBJ2-3, the complete variable domain reads EPEVTQTPSHQVTQMGQEVILRCVPISNHLYFYWYRQILGQKVEFLVSFYNNEISEKSEIFDDQFSVERPDGSNFTLKIRSTKLEDSAMYFCASSEALSYTDTQYFGPGTRLTVL.

The chain has TRBV27 and TRBJ1-2, with D maybe TRBD1 (5 bases). V was pared by 6 bases and J by 1 base, with 12 bases between. The CDR3 totals 14 residues. Germline values: CDR1 MNHEY, CDR2 SMNVEV (reference sequence). Here the CDR3 DNA reads TGTGCCAGCAGGGGATTGGGGGATAACTATGGCTACACCTTC. Protein product: CASRGLGDNYGYTF.

The chain links TRBV27 to TRBJ1-3; 9 nucleotides match TRBD1. In germline, CDR1 is MNHEY, CDR2 SMNVEV (reference sequence). The CDR3 contains 13 residues. V shed 4 bases, J shed 7 bases, and the junction held 2 bases outside the gene matches. CDR3 coding DNA: TGTGCCAGCAGTTCAACAGGGGGCAACACCATATATTTT. Protein product: CASSSTGGNTIYF.

The rearrangement links TRBV30 to TRBJ2-1; 9 bases fit TRBD1. Germline lookup yields CDR1 GTSNPN and CDR2 SVGIG (reference sequence). This CDR3 comprises 13 residues. The junction had 3 bases not matched to a gene; V was cut back by 5 bases and J by 4 bases. The CDR3 nucleotides are TGTGCCTGGGACAGGGGGGAATACAATGAGCAGTTCTTC. It encodes CAWDRGEYNEQFF. Together with reference TRBV30 and TRBJ2-1, the CDR3 gives the full variable domain: SQTIHQWPATLVQPVGSPLSLECTVEGTSNPNLYWYRQAAGRGLQLLFYSVGIGQISSEVPQNLSASRPQDRQFILSSKKLLLSDSGFYLCAWDRGEYNEQFFGPGTRLTVL.

The gene calls are TRBV25-1 and TRBJ2-1, with 11 positions matching TRBD1. CDR3 length equals 14 residues. Germline CDR1 MGHDK, CDR2 SYGVNS. J gave up 4 bases and V 6 bases, and 2 bases lay outside the gene matches. CDR3 protein: CASRGTGGYNEQFF. CDR3 DNA: TGTGCCAGCAGGGGGACAGGGGGGTACAATGAGCAGTTCTTC.

This rearrangement joins TRBV19 to TRBJ1-2, with D uncertain. V dropped 1 base and J dropped 1 base, with 7 bases sitting between them. CDR3 length: 14 amino acids. The germline V gene has CDR1 LNHDA and CDR2 SQIVND (reference sequence). The CDR3 region is CASSIVSINYGYTF. The CDR3 region has the DNA TGTGCCAGTAGTATAGTCTCCATTAACTATGGCTACACCTTC.

The rearrangement uses TRBV5-1 and TRBJ2-5; 8 bases line up with TRBD1. Germline CDR1 reads SGHRS; CDR2 reads YFSETQ. The CDR3 has 16 residues. The junction had 6 bases not matched to a gene; V was cut back by 1 base and J by 1 base. The CDR3 spells CASSLTGTGPQETQYF. CDR3 in DNA: TGCGCCAGCAGCTTGACCGGGACAGGCCCCCAAGAGACCCAGTACTTC.